This TCR beta chain was recovered during a study of blood T cell repertoires in COVID-19. Using immunoSEQ multiplex PCR, the repertoire was profiled, and TCRdb retains in-frame clones only, with some absent. The data contain 300,000 to 350,000 clones, 80% to 90% of them singletons. Patients of the Seattle cohort, enrolled during active infection, were followed longitudinally. Trimming stripped 4 bases from V and 0 bases from J, with 19 bases between. Germline values: CDR1 LNHDA, CDR2 SQIVND (reference sequence). This CDR3 has 18 amino acids. The receptor was isolated from a man aged 30 to 39 with COVID-19, enrolled during active disease. The V and J genes are TRBV19 and TRBJ1-3; tentative D call: TRBD1 (5 bases). The sample consisted of peripheral blood. The CDR3 nucleotides are TGTGCCAGTAGTACCCGGGACCCGGGAGCCCACTCTGGAAACACCATATATTTT. Translated, it gives CASSTRDPGAHSGNTIYF.